The source of this TCR beta chain is a study of blood T cell repertoires in COVID-19. Study-wide context: T cells, B-cell-depleted T cells, or PBMCs provided the cDNA or gDNA that served as material.

Assay used: immunoSEQ multiplex PCR; TCRdb lists only in-frame clones, some missing. Of 380,000 or so clones listed, more than 70% were seen once; the top ten hold approximately 1.2%. The CDR3 extends over 13 amino acids. CDR1 GTSNPN and CDR2 SVGIG come from the germline V gene (reference sequence). V lost 5 bases and J lost 6; bases outside the gene matches: 6. The material sequenced was PBMCs or T cells enriched from blood (not recorded which). This receptor was identified in a man in his thirties or forties who had recovered from COVID-19. This chain links TRBV30 with TRBJ2-1, with 8 bases that match TRBD1. CDR3 loop: CAWDRGPFNEQFF. CDR3 coding DNA: TGTGCCTGGGACAGGGGCCCATTCAATGAGCAGTTCTTC.